This is a list of T cell receptor beta chains from one sample in a study of T cell repertoires in aging, cancer and after chemotherapy. MiXCR, applied by TCRdb to the multiplex PCR reads, yields one record per CDR3 protein. The table lists about 1,400 distinct CDR3 sequences, 49% of them singletons. Source material: blood. These receptors were taken from a human donor with a blood cancer. CDR3s include the opening cysteine and the closing phenylalanine or tryptophan. A D gene is named only where the DNA matches it firmly. Not all rows give a size; the values are once, few, many and, for expanded clones, a class.

TRBV20-1	NA	TRBJ1-3	NA	CSAGEENTIYF	TGCAGTGCGGGGGAGGAAAACACCATATATTTT
TRBV4-2	NA	TRBJ2-1	NA	CASSQGENNEQFF	TGTGCCAGCAGCCAAGGGGAGAACAATGAGCAGTTCTTC
TRBV6-5	TRBD1	TRBJ1-1	medium-sized	CASTGTGIFAEAFF	TGTGCCAGCACCGGGACAGGGATATTCGCTGAAGCTTTCTTT
TRBV5-6	NA	TRBJ2-3	NA	CASTTSVLDTQYF	TGTGCCAGTACCACCTCCGTCCTCGATACGCAGTATTTT
TRBV2	NA	TRBJ1-5	NA	CASTTVNNQPQHF	TGTGCCAGCACGACAGTTAACAATCAGCCCCAGCATTTT
TRBV5-1	TRBD1	TRBJ1-4	medium-sized	CASSPRQGARATNEKLFF	TGCGCCAGCAGCCCCCGACAGGGAGCGAGAGCAACTAATGAAAAACTGTTTTTT
TRBV2	NA	TRBJ1-2	few	CASSQVPNYGYTF	TGTGCCAGCAGCCAAGTCCCTAACTATGGCTACACCTTC
TRBV19	NA	TRBJ2-2	hyperexpanded	CASAAANTGELFF	TGTGCCAGTGCCGCAGCGAACACCGGGGAGCTGTTTTTT
TRBV7-2	TRBD2	TRBJ2-1	NA	CASSYILAGAEQFF	TGTGCCAGCAGCTACATACTAGCGGGAGCTGAGCAGTTCTTC
TRBV29-1	NA	TRBJ1-2	few	CSVEDHGNYGYTF	TGCAGCGTTGAAGATCACGGGAACTATGGCTACACCTTC
TRBV27	TRBD2	TRBJ2-1	few	CASSLRWQGTSGMDSEQFF	TGTGCCAGCAGTTTAAGATGGCAGGGCACTAGCGGTATGGATAGTGAGCAGTTCTTC
TRBV6-1	TRBD1	TRBJ1-2	NA	CASSETAGQHYTF	TGTGCCAGCAGTGAAACAGCGGGACAGCATTACACCTTC
TRBV5-1	NA	TRBJ2-7	NA	CASSAAASPYEQYF	TGCGCCAGCAGCGCGGCCGCCAGTCCCTACGAGCAGTACTTC
TRBV7-2	NA	TRBJ2-1	medium-sized	CASSSLAYPSYNEQFF	TGTGCCAGCAGCTCACTAGCATATCCCTCCTACAATGAGCAGTTCTTC
TRBV24-1	TRBD1	TRBJ2-1	NA	CATSDPSDREGLFF	TGTGCCACCAGTGATCCGTCCGACAGGGAAGGTTTGTTCTTC
TRBV2	TRBD1	TRBJ1-2	few	CASRTGGGYGYTF	TGTGCCAGCAGGACAGGGGGAGGGTATGGCTACACCTTC
TRBV27	NA	TRBJ2-6	NA	CASSFSGANVLTF	TGTGCCAGCAGTTTCTCTGGGGCCAACGTCCTGACTTTC
TRBV12-3/TRBV12-4	NA	TRBJ1-2	few	CASAGGISYGYTF	TGTGCCAGCGCGGGGGGGATTTCATATGGCTACACCTTC
TRBV19	NA	TRBJ1-1	large	CASSILQIVSFF	TGTGCCAGTAGTATTCTTCAGATTGTTTCTTTCTTT
TRBV7-9	NA	TRBJ1-5	medium-sized	CASSLGRLNQPQHF	TGTGCCAGCAGCTTGGGGAGGCTGAATCAGCCCCAGCATTTT
TRBV7-6	TRBD2	TRBJ2-1	large	CASSPGLAGVNEQFF	TGTGCCAGCAGCCCCGGACTAGCGGGAGTCAATGAGCAGTTCTTC
TRBV6-4	TRBD1	TRBJ2-7	NA	CASRARGTGYEQYF	TGTGCCAGCAGAGCGCGCGGGACAGGCTACGAGCAGTACTTC
TRBV7-9	TRBD1	TRBJ2-1	NA	CASSLGTGESYNEQFF	TGTGCCAGCAGCTTAGGAACAGGGGAGTCCTACAATGAGCAGTTCTTC
TRBV6-2/TRBV6-3	NA	TRBJ2-2	large	CASKGGPGELFF	TGTGCCAGCAAGGGAGGACCCGGGGAGCTGTTTTTT
TRBV5-1	TRBD1	TRBJ1-1	medium-sized	CASSRQGQGGKNTEAFF	TGCGCCAGCAGCCGCCAGGGACAGGGGGGGAAGAACACTGAAGCTTTCTTT
TRBV6-5	TRBD2	TRBJ2-1	large	CASSYSLAGAAFF	TGTGCCAGCAGTTACTCTCTAGCGGGAGCGGCGTTCTTC
TRBV15	TRBD1	TRBJ1-4	NA	CATRQGPTNEKLFF	TGTGCCACTAGACAGGGGCCAACTAATGAAAAACTGTTTTTT
TRBV19	NA	TRBJ1-2	NA	CASSIVASIYGYTF	TGTGCCAGTAGTATCGTCGCCAGCATCTATGGCTACACCTTC
TRBV19	NA	TRBJ1-2	NA	CASSSGQFLAAYGYTF	TGTGCCAGTAGTTCAGGACAGTTCTTAGCGGCCTATGGCTACACCTTC
TRBV19	NA	TRBJ1-2	NA	CASRIPWQDYGYTF	TGTGCCAGTAGAATCCCCTGGCAGGACTATGGCTACACCTTC
TRBV5-6	NA	TRBJ2-3	NA	CASSFLQTDTQYF	TGTGCCAGCAGCTTCCTTCAGACAGATACGCAGTATTTT
TRBV6-5	NA	TRBJ2-7	NA	CASSLNGGRWSWQYF	TGTGCCAGCAGTTTGAATGGGGGGCGTTGGAGTTGGCAGTACTTC
TRBV29-1	TRBD1	TRBJ2-3	large	CSVEDRGRSRGSPGTQYF	TGCAGCGTTGAAGACAGGGGGCGAAGCCGGGGGTCGCCGGGTACGCAGTATTTT
TRBV29-1	TRBD1	TRBJ1-5	large	CSVWTGGGQPQHF	TGCAGCGTTTGGACAGGGGGTGGTCAGCCCCAGCATTTT
TRBV19	NA	TRBJ2-7	large	CASRRDTTYEQYF	TGTGCCAGTAGGCGGGACACAACCTACGAGCAGTACTTC
TRBV7-6	NA	TRBJ2-2	NA	CASSPNRGLNTGELFF	TGTGCCAGCAGCCCCAACAGGGGACTAAACACCGGGGAGCTGTTTTTT